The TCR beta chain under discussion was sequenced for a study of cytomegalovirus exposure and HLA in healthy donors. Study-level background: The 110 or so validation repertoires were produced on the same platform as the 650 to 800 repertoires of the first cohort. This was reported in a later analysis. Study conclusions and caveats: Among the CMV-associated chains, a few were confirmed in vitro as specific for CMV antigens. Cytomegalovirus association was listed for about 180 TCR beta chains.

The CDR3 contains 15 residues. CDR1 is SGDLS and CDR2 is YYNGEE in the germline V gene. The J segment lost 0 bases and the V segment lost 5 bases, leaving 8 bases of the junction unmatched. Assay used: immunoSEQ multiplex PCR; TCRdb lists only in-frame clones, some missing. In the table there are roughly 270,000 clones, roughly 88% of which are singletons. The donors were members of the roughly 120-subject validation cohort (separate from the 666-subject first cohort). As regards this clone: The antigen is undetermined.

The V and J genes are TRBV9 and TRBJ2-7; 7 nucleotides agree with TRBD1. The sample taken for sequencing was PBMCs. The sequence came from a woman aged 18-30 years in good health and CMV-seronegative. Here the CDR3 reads CASRIPGQSSYEQYF. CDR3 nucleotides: TGTGCCAGCAGGATACCGGGACAGAGCTCCTACGAGCAGTACTTC.